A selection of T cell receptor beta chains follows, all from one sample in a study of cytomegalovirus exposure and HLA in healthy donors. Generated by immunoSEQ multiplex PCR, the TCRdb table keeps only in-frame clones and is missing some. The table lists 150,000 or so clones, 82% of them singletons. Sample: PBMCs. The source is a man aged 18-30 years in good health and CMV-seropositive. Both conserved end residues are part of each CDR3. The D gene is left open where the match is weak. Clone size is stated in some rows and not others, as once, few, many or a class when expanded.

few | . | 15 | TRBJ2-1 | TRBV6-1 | CASKGDGSSYNEQFF | TGTGCCAGCAAAGGGGACGGGAGCTCCTACAATGAGCAGTTCTTC
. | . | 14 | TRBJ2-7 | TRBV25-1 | CASSKTTAPYEQYF | TGTGCCAGCAGCAAGACAACCGCGCCCTACGAGCAGTACTTC
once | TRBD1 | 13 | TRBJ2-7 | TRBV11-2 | CATRGTGLYEQYF | TGTGCCACCAGAGGGACAGGGCTCTACGAGCAGTACTTC
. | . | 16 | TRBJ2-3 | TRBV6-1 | CASSVGAASFGDTQYF | TGTGCCAGCAGTGTTGGGGCTGCAAGTTTTGGAGATACGCAGTATTTT
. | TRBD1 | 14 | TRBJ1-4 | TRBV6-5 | CASSYETGGGKLFF | TGTGCCAGCAGTTACGAGACAGGGGGTGGGAAACTGTTTTTT
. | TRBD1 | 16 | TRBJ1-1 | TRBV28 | CASSLPGGGVDTEAFF | TGTGCCAGCAGCTTACCAGGGGGTGGGGTGGACACTGAAGCTTTCTTT
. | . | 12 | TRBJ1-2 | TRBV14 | CASSQGRWSYTF | TGTGCCAGCAGCCAAGGGCGGTGGAGCTACACCTTC
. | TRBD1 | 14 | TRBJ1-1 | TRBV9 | CASSHNRGLSEAFF | TGTGCCAGCAGTCATAACAGGGGGCTAAGCGAAGCTTTCTTT
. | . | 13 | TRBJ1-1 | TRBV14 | CASSQDRNTEAFF | TGTGCCAGCAGCCAAGATCGGAACACTGAAGCTTTCTTT
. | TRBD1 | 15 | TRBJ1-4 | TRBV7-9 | CASSSGTGVAEKLFF | TGTGCCAGCAGCTCCGGGACAGGGGTGGCGGAAAAACTGTTTTTT
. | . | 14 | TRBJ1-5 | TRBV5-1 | CASSLGGSNQPQHF | TGCGCCAGCAGCTTGGGTGGCTCCAATCAGCCCCAGCATTTT
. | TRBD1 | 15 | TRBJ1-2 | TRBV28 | CASSSGTGRNYGYTF | TGTGCCAGCAGCTCCGGGACAGGGAGAAACTATGGCTACACCTTC
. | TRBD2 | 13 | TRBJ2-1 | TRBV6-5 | CASQAGGPGEQFF | TGTGCCAGCCAGGCGGGAGGGCCGGGTGAGCAGTTCTTC
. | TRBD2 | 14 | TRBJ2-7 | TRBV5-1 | CASNNLAGSYEQYF | TGCGCCAGCAACAATTTAGCGGGCTCCTACGAGCAGTACTTC
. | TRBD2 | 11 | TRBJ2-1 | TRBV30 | CAWGAGNEQFF | TGTGCCTGGGGAGCGGGAAATGAGCAGTTCTTC
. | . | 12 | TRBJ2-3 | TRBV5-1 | CASSWETDTQYF | TGCGCCAGCAGCTGGGAGACAGATACGCAGTATTTT
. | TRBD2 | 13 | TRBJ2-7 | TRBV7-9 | CASSPPSGYEQYF | TGTGCCAGCAGCCCTCCTAGCGGCTACGAGCAGTACTTC
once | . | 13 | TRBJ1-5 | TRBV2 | CASSVVGNQPQHF | TGTGCCAGCAGTGTGGTAGGCAATCAGCCCCAGCATTTT
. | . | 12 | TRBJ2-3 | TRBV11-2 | CASSLSSGTQYF | TGTGCCAGCAGCTTATCCTCGGGTACGCAGTATTTT
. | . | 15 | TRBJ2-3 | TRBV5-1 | CASSLGLASVLKQYF | TGCGCCAGCAGCTTGGGACTCGCTTCGGTTTTGAAGCAGTATTTT
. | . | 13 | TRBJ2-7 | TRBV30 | CAFLRGPGYEQYF | TGTGCCTTCCTCCGAGGGCCCGGCTACGAGCAGTACTTC
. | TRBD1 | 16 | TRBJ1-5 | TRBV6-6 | CASSYGTGYSNQPQHF | TGTGCCAGCAGTTACGGGACAGGGTATAGCAATCAGCCCCAGCATTTT
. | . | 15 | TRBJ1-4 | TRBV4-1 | CASSQDSRGNEKLFF | TGCGCCAGCAGCCAAGATAGCAGGGGTAATGAAAAACTGTTTTTT
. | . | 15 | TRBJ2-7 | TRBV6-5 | CASSYSTGSSYEQYF | TGTGCCAGCAGTTACTCGACAGGAAGCTCCTACGAGCAGTACTTC
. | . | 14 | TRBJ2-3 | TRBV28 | CASSRRDTTDTQYF | TGTGCCAGCAGCCGTCGGGATACCACAGATACGCAGTATTTT
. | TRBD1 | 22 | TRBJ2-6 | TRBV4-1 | CASSQEHSPEGDRMRGANVLTF | TGCGCCAGCAGCCAAGAGCATTCACCAGAGGGGGACAGGATGAGAGGGGCCAACGTCCTGACTTTC
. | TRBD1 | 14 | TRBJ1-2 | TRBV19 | CASSLTGEDYGYTF | TGTGCCAGTAGCCTAACAGGGGAGGACTATGGCTACACCTTC
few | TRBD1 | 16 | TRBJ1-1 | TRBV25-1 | CASSELGQSGNTEAFF | TGTGCCAGCAGTGAGCTGGGACAGTCGGGGAACACTGAAGCTTTCTTT
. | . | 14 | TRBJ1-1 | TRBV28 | CATSIGGLNTEAFF | TGTGCCACCTCAATCGGGGGGTTGAACACTGAAGCTTTCTTT
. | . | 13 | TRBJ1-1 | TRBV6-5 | CASTEGGGTEAFF | TGTGCCAGCACGGAGGGGGGGGGCACTGAAGCTTTCTTT
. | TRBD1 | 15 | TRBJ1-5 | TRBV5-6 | CASSTRRGRDQPQHF | TGTGCCAGCAGCACCCGCAGGGGGAGAGATCAGCCCCAGCATTTT
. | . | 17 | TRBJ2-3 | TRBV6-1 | CASSEAYSASLADTQYF | TGTGCCAGCAGTGAAGCCTATAGCGCATCTTTGGCAGATACGCAGTATTTT
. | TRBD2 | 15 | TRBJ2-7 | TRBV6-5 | CASSYRLAGRGEQYF | TGTGCCAGCAGTTACCGGCTAGCGGGAAGGGGAGAGCAGTACTTC
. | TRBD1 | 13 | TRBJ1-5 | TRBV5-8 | CASRSDRVQPQHF | TGTGCCAGCAGATCCGACAGGGTTCAGCCCCAGCATTTT
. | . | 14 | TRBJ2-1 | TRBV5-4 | CASSLASQYNEQFF | TGTGCCAGCAGCTTGGCCAGTCAGTACAATGAGCAGTTCTTC
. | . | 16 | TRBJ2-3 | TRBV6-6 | CASSYWGHSRTDTQYF | TGTGCCAGCAGTTACTGGGGGCACAGCCGCACAGATACGCAGTATTTT
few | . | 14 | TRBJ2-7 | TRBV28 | CASSPQWQGHEQYF | TGTGCCAGCAGTCCTCAATGGCAGGGCCACGAGCAGTACTTC
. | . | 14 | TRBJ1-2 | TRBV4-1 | CASSQEEDSAGYTF | TGCGCCAGCAGCCAAGAGGAAGACAGTGCCGGCTACACCTTC
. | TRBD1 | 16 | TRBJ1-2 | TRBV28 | CASSTPRTGVNYGYTF | TGTGCCAGCAGTACACCCCGGACAGGGGTTAACTATGGCTACACCTTC
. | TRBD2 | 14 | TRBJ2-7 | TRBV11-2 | CASSTQAGGSEQYF | TGTGCCAGCAGTACACAAGCGGGAGGAAGCGAGCAGTACTTC
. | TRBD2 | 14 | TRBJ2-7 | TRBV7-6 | CASSSAGGRDEQYF | TGTGCCAGCAGCTCAGCGGGAGGGCGGGACGAGCAGTACTTC
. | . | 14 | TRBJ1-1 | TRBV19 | CASSDQGRRTEAFF | TGTGCCAGTAGTGACCAGGGGCGGAGGACTGAAGCTTTCTTT
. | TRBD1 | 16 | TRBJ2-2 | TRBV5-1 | CASRKPGTGDTGELFF | TGCGCCAGCAGGAAACCCGGGACAGGGGACACCGGGGAGCTGTTTTTT
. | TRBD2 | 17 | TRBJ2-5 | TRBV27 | CASSLGGASGRGKTQYF | TGTGCCAGCAGTCTAGGGGGGGCTAGCGGGAGGGGGAAGACCCAGTACTTC
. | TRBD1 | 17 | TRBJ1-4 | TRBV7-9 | CASSSTGQGKVNEKLFF | TGTGCCAGCAGCTCCACGGGACAGGGGAAGGTTAATGAAAAACTGTTTTTT
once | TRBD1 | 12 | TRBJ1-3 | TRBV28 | CASRRGDRHPTF | TGTGCCAGCAGACGAGGGGACAGGCATCCCACCTTT
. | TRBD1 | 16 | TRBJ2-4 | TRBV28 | CASSLGTELAKNIQYF | TGTGCCAGCAGTTTGGGGACAGAGCTAGCCAAAAACATTCAGTACTTC
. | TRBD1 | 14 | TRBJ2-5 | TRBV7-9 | CASSTGTGGETQYF | TGTGCCAGCAGCACCGGGACAGGGGGGGAGACCCAGTACTTC
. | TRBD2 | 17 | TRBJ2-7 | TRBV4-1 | CASSQVEASGSTYEQYF | TGCGCCAGCAGCCAAGTCGAGGCTAGCGGGAGCACGTACGAGCAGTACTTC
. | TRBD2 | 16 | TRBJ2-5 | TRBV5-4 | CASSSGTSGSQETQYF | TGTGCCAGCAGCTCTGGGACTAGCGGAAGCCAAGAGACCCAGTACTTC
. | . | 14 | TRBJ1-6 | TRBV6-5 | CASSYNRDNSPLHF | TGTGCCAGCAGTTACAACAGGGACAATTCACCCCTCCACTTT
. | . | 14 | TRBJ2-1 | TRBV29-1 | CSVELRVGYNEQFF | TGCAGCGTTGAGCTCAGGGTGGGGTACAATGAGCAGTTCTTC
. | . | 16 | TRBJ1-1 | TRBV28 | CASSLLQGHSFTEAFF | TGTGCCAGCAGTTTATTACAGGGTCATTCTTTCACCGAAGCTTTCTTT
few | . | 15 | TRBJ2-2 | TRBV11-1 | CASSLDMGAAGELFF | TGTGCCAGCAGCTTAGATATGGGGGCGGCCGGGGAGCTGTTTTTT
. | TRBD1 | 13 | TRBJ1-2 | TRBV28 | CASSPPDRGGYTF | TGTGCCAGCAGTCCCCCGGACAGGGGGGGCTACACCTTC
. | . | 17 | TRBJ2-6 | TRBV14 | CASSQPGLISGANVLTF | TGTGCCAGCAGCCAACCGGGACTCATTTCTGGGGCCAACGTCCTGACTTTC
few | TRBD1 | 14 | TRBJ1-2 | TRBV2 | CASSEFRGSNGYTF | TGTGCCAGCAGTGAATTCAGGGGGAGTAATGGCTACACCTTC
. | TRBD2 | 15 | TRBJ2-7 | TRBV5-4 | CASSPSSGGTYEQYF | TGTGCCAGCAGCCCGTCTAGCGGGGGAACCTACGAGCAGTACTTC